Listed here are 9 T cell receptor beta chains from one sample, sequenced in a study of blood T cell repertoires in COVID-19 (dated by TCRdb to 2018 to 2020). Libraries were constructed by the immunoSEQ multiplex PCR assay. The source is immuneACCESS, and TCRdb retained only in-frame sequences with V and J called. Part of the clones is not carried over; for the studies checked, unresolved V genes explain less than half of this, and the remainder is unexplained. The sample table contains roughly 220,000 clones; only one count was recorded for approximately 80% of them. The biggest ten clones account for around 5.5% of the sample. Sequencing input: peripheral blood. The receptors shown here come from a woman aged 55-70 years who had recovered from COVID-19.

This clone occurred a few times. This chain joins TRBV6-2 or TRBV6-3 and TRBJ1-5; D is perhaps TRBD1 (6 bases). CDR1 and CDR2 (germline): MNHEY, SVGEGT. The CDR3 is 14 residues long. Trimming removed 5 bases at V and 0 bases at J, with 8 bases between. CDR3 DNA sequence: TGTGCCAGCAGTCACAGGGCTAGCAATCAGCCCCAGCATTTT. Translated, it gives CASSHRASNQPQHF.

This chain links TRBV10-1 with TRBJ2-7; possibly TRBD1 for D (6 bases). V shed 3 bases and J shed 7 bases, with 13 bases lying between them. Germline V gene sequence: CDR1 WNHNN, CDR2 SYGVQD (reference sequence). The CDR3 totals 13 residues. The CDR3 spells CASSDQGSGEQYF. The CDR3 nucleotides read TGCGCCAGCAGTGATCAGGGGTCTGGGGAGCAGTACTTC.

The chain carries TRBV5-4 and TRBJ2-5; 10 nucleotides align to TRBD2. In germline, CDR1 is SGHNT, CDR2 YYREEE (reference sequence). Losses at the gene ends were 5 bases for V and 4 bases for J; bases not matched to a gene: 8. This CDR3 spans 15 amino acids. Here the CDR3 reads CASSTTSGVTETQYF. In DNA form, the CDR3 reads TGTGCCAGCAGTACCACTAGCGGGGTTACAGAGACCCAGTACTTC.

The J gene is TRBJ1-4, the V gene TRBV29-1; weak D call: TRBD1 (5 bases). The germline CDR1 and CDR2 sequences are SQVTM and ANQGSEA. Trimming cost V 4 bases and J 1 base, with 7 bases left between them. The CDR3 covers 13 residues. CDR3 loop: CSVGGVTNEKLFF. The CDR3 DNA is TGCAGCGTTGGGGGGGTAACTAATGAAAAACTGTTTTTT.

Written as DNA, the CDR3 is TGTGCCAGCAGTTCCCCGGGACACACCTACGAGCAGTACTTC. It yields the protein CASSSPGHTYEQYF. The V call is TRBV6-5, the J call TRBJ2-7, with D perhaps matching TRBD1 (6 bases). Between the trimmed V and J ends, which lost 4 bases and 2 bases, there was a span of 12 bases. Germline values: CDR1 MNHEY, CDR2 SVGAGI. This CDR3 has 14 residues.

This chain uses TRBV4-2 with TRBJ2-1, with 13 bases aligning to TRBD2. CDR3 length: 19 amino acids. Germline CDR1 and CDR2: LGHNA and YNFKEQ. Trimming took 1 base from V and 0 from J; bases not matched to a gene: 6. CDR3: CASSQGTSGGLFSYNEQFF. The DNA of the CDR3 is TGTGCCAGCAGCCAAGGGACTAGCGGGGGCTTATTCTCCTACAATGAGCAGTTCTTC.

The rearrangement uses TRBV9 and TRBJ2-3, with 9 bases aligning to TRBD2. There are 16 residues in the CDR3. Per germline, CDR1 SGDLS and CDR2 YYNGEE. V was pared by 3 bases and J by 5 bases, with 10 bases of the junction left unmatched. Written as DNA, the CDR3 is TGTGCCAGCAGCGCAGCTGGGACTAGCAATCTAGATACGCAGTATTTT. This encodes CASSAAGTSNLDTQYF.

The chain combines TRBV27 with TRBJ2-7; 8 bases agree with TRBD2. The ends lost 0 bases at V and 7 bases at J; junction bases unmatched: 5. This CDR3 spans 14 amino acids. CDR1 MNHEY and CDR2 SMNVEV come from the germline V gene (reference sequence). The DNA of the CDR3 is TGTGCCAGCAGTTTATCGGGGACTAGTGGTGAGCAGTACTTC. It specifies CASSLSGTSGEQYF.

The chain employs TRBV6-2 or TRBV6-3 and TRBJ2-5; the match to TRBD2 covers 7 bases. Germline V CDR1 and CDR2: MNHEY, SVGEGT. J lost 5 bases, V lost 0 bases, and 3 bases had no gene match. There are 14 residues in the CDR3. In DNA form, the CDR3 reads TGTGCCAGCAGTTACTCGGGAGGGAGTGAGACCCAGTACTTC. Translated: CASSYSGGSETQYF.